The next 17 T cell receptor beta chains were all read from a single sample in a study of tumor-infiltrating lymphocytes in oesophageal squamous cell carcinoma. A single record per CDR3 protein comes from TCRdb applying MiXCR to the PCR reads. Of under 20,000 distinct CDR3 sequences in the sample, around 43% are singletons; the top ten hold approximately 12%. Specimen: normal esophageal tissue next to the tumor. These receptors were taken from a male donor with esophageal squamous cell carcinoma.

Points on this clonotype: Being one base from a much bigger clone, this may be a read error. The final CDR3 position lacks the conserved phenylalanine or tryptophan, pointing to a likely read error. The rearrangement joins TRBV12-3 or TRBV12-4 to TRBJ2-5, with TRBD2 matching 7 bases. V lost 2 bases to trimming and J lost 11 bases; unmatched junction nucleotides: 8. CDR3 length: 13 amino acids. The CDR3 spells CASSLSGTYEQYL. In DNA form, the CDR3 reads TGTGCCAGCAGTTTAAGCGGGACCTATGAGCAGTACTTA.

This clonotype was seen a handful of times. A much larger clone lies a single base off, so this may be a read error. The genes are TRBV5-8 and TRBJ2-7, with D tentatively TRBD2 (5 bases). The V and J ends lost 4 bases and 7 bases respectively, with 15 bases between them. Germline assignment: CDR1 SGHTS and CDR2 YDEGEE. There are 13 residues in the CDR3. The CDR3 DNA sequence: TGTGCCAGCAGCCGCCGAGGGAAGGGTGAGCAGTACTTC. Its protein product is CASSRRGKGEQYF.

The J gene is TRBJ2-5, the V gene TRBV10-3; 7 nucleotides align to TRBD2. Germline V CDR1 and CDR2: ENHRY, SYGVKD. The V and J ends lost 2 bases and 5 bases, in that order; junction bases with no gene match: 8. The CDR3 sequence is 15 residues long. The CDR3 loop is CAISEPFGREETQYF. CDR3 nucleotides: TGTGCCATCAGTGAGCCTTTTGGGAGGGAGGAGACCCAGTACTTC.

This clonotype occurred many times. The chain carries TRBV7-9 and TRBJ2-1; 10 bases fit TRBD1. Trimming cost V 5 bases and J 10 bases; bases outside gene matches: 11. The CDR3 contains 15 residues. Germline V gene data show CDR1 as SEHNR and CDR2 as FQNEAQ (reference sequence). CDR3 residues: CASSPEGDRGYEQFF. The CDR3 DNA sequence: TGTGCCAGCAGCCCAGAGGGGGACAGGGGATACGAGCAGTTCTTC.

This chain connects TRBV12-3 or TRBV12-4 to TRBJ1-1, with D unclear. This CDR3 spans 13 amino acids. V was trimmed by 5 bases and J by 3 bases, leaving 10 bases between them. The CDR3 here is CASSLRMDTEAFF. The CDR3 DNA reads as TGTGCCAGCAGTCTGCGAATGGACACTGAAGCTTTCTTT.

J is TRBJ2-3 and V is TRBV7-8; no clear D. V shed 4 bases and J shed 5 bases, with 10 bases lying between them. CDR1 and CDR2 (germline): SGHVS, FQNEAQ. The CDR3 is made up of 13 amino acids. CDR3 loop: CASSSTMGDTQYF. CDR3 DNA sequence: TGTGCCAGCAGCTCGACAATGGGAGATACGCAGTATTTT. Filled out from reference TRBV7-8 and TRBJ2-3, the complete variable domain reads GAGVSQSPRYKVAKRGQDVALRCDPISGHVSLFWYQQALGQGPEFLTYFQNEAQLDKSGLPSDRFFAERPEGSVSTLKIQRTQQEDSAVYLCASSSTMGDTQYFGPGTRLTVL.

In the case of this clonotype: This may be a read error: a much more frequent sequence differs by one nucleotide. J is TRBJ2-1 and V is TRBV5-1; unclear D gene. V lost 0 bases, J lost 10 bases, and 8 bases lay in between. Germline-derived CDR1 and CDR2 are SGHRS and YFSETQ. This CDR3 has 12 amino acids. In DNA, the CDR3 is TGCGCCAGCAGCTTGGGTGCCTACGAGCAGTTCTTC. Amino acids: CASSLGAYEQFF.

The CDR3 is CASSPGTGVTGELYF. Written as DNA, the CDR3 is TGTGCCAGCAGCCCCGGGACAGGGGTCACCGGGGAGCTGTACTTC. The V gene is TRBV7-3, the J gene TRBJ2-5, with 10 positions matching TRBD1. CDR1 is SGHTA, CDR2 FQGTGA, per germline. Trimming removed 5 bases from V and 13 bases from J; junction bases left unmatched: 16. The CDR3 runs to 15 residues.

V usage is TRBV12-3 or TRBV12-4 and J usage is TRBJ2-5, with 7 bases fitting TRBD1. TRBJ2-1 explains the end of the DNA better; the J call may be wrong. The CDR3 runs 15 residues. Here the CDR3 reads CASSFIAGGSNEQFF. Written as DNA, the CDR3 is TGTGCCAGCAGTTTCATAGCAGGGGGTTCCAATGAGCAGTTCTTC.

This clonotype was recorded a few times. Given a much more abundant clone one base away, this may be a read error. The chain uses TRBV18 and TRBJ2-7; either TRBD1 or TRBD2 may supply D (5 bases each). The CDR3 contains 15 residues. The germline CDR1 and CDR2 sequences are KGHSH and LQKENI. The V end lost 5 bases, the J end lost 7 bases, and 21 bases lay between the germline ends. The CDR3 region is CASSSGTGAYNEQYF. The CDR3 DNA sequence: TGTGCCAGCTCATCGGGGACCGGAGCCTACAATGAGCAGTACTTC.

This clonotype was observed a few times. The DNA for the CDR3 is TGTGCCACAACCTCAGATGGGGGTCAGCCCCAGCATTTT. It translates to CATTSDGGQPQHF. V usage is TRBV10-3 and J usage is TRBJ1-5; perhaps TRBD1 as D (5 bases). CDR1 and CDR2 from the germline V gene are ENHRY and SYGVKD. V dropped 10 bases and J dropped 6 bases, with 16 bases sitting between them. The CDR3 extends over 13 amino acids.

This clonotype was detected ten times or more. The chain joins TRBV5-1 to TRBJ2-1, with D unresolved. Germline CDR1 reads SGHRS; CDR2 reads YFSETQ. The germline V and J ends were trimmed by 4 bases and 5 bases, with 13 bases remaining between them. The CDR3 covers 14 residues. The CDR3 DNA sequence: TGCGCCAGCAGCCTACAAGCGAGCGACAATGAGCAGTTCTTC. Translated, it gives CASSLQASDNEQFF.

The chain couples TRBV28 to TRBJ1-4, with D maybe TRBD1 (5 bases). V lost 6 bases and J 7 bases, leaving 21 bases between the germline ends. Per the germline V gene, CDR1 is MDHEN and CDR2 is SYDVKM. The CDR3 runs 16 residues. The CDR3 protein is CASSTPTRGGSEKLFF. DNA of the CDR3: TGTGCCAGCAGCACCCCCACTAGGGGAGGTAGTGAAAAACTGTTTTTT.

In its sample, this clonotype is medium-sized (0.01 to 0.1%). V gene TRBV6-1 combines with J gene TRBJ2-5; unclear D gene. V lost 6 bases and J 6 bases, leaving 11 bases between the germline ends. CDR3 length equals 12 residues. Germline-derived CDR1 and CDR2 are MNHNS and SASEGT. Here the CDR3 DNA reads TGTGCCAGCAGAGGACCAGAGCAGACCCAGTACTTC. Residues: CASRGPEQTQYF.

There are many counts of this clonotype. This chain links TRBV28 with TRBJ2-4; D remains unclear. Trimming left V 5 bases short and J 12 bases short, with 17 bases between. This CDR3 has 13 amino acids. Germline CDR1 is MDHEN and CDR2 is SYDVKM. CDR3 residues: CASSIPSRVAQYF. As DNA, the CDR3 is TGTGCCAGCAGTATTCCCTCAAGGGTCGCTCAGTACTTC. Filled out from reference TRBV28 and TRBJ2-4, the complete variable domain reads DVKVTQSSRYLVKRTGEKVFLECVQDMDHENMFWYRQDPGLGLRLIYFSYDVKMKEKGDIPEGYSVSREKKERFSLILESASTNQTSMYLCASSIPSRVAQYFGAGTRLSVL.

This clonotype was counted ten times or more. The chain is built from TRBV28 and TRBJ2-7, with 11 bases aligning to TRBD1. The ends lost 2 bases at V and 5 bases at J; junction bases unmatched: 2. The CDR3 runs to 14 residues. Germline CDR1 and CDR2: MDHEN and SYDVKM. CDR3 nucleotide sequence: TGTGCCAGCAGTTTAGGACAGGGGGCCCACGAGCAGTACTTC. Encoded protein: CASSLGQGAHEQYF.

This clonotype was found many times. The chain joins TRBV5-1 to TRBJ2-3; D gene ambiguous. V was clipped by 0 bases and J by 2 bases, with 4 bases between them. The CDR3 covers 13 residues. The germline V gene encodes CDR1 SGHRS and CDR2 YFSETQ. CDR3 loop: CASSLVPTDTQYF. CDR3 bases: TGCGCCAGCAGCTTGGTACCCACAGATACGCAGTATTTT.